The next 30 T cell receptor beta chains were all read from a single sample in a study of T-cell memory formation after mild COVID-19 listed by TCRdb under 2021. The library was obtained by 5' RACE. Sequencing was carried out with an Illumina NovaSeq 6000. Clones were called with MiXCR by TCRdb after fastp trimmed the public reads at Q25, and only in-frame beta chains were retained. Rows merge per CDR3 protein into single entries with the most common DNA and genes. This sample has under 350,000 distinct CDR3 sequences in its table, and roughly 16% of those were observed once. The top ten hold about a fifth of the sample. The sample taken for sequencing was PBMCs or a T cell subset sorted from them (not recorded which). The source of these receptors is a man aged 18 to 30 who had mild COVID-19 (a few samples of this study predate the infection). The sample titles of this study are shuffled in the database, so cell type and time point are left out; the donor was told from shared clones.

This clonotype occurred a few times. In DNA, the CDR3 is TGCAGCGTTAGAGACCTAAGTTTCTACAATGAGCAGTTCTTC. Protein: CSVRDLSFYNEQFF. The V and J genes are TRBV29-1 and TRBJ2-1; D is unclear. Germline CDR1 SQVTM, CDR2 ANQGSEA. The CDR3 covers 14 residues. The V end lost 5 bases, the J end lost 3 bases, and 14 bases lay between the germline ends.

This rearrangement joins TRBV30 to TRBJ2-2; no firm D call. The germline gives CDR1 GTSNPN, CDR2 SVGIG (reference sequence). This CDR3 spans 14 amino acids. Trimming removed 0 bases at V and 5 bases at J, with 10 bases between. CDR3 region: CAWSVLSGTGELFF. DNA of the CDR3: TGTGCCTGGAGTGTACTGTCAGGAACCGGGGAGCTGTTTTTT.

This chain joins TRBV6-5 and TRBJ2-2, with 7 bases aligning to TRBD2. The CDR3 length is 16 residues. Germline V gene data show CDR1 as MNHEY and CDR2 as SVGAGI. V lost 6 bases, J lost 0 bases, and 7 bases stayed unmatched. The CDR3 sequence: CASSRNLAANTGELFF. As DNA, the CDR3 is TGTGCCAGCAGCCGAAACCTAGCGGCGAACACCGGGGAGCTGTTTTTT.

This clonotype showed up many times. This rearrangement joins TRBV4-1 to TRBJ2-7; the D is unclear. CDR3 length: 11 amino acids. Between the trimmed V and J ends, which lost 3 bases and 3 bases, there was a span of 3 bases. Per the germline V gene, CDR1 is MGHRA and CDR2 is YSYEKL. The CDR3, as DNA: TGCGCCAGCAGCCAGAACTACGAGCAGTACTTC. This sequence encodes CASSQNYEQYF.

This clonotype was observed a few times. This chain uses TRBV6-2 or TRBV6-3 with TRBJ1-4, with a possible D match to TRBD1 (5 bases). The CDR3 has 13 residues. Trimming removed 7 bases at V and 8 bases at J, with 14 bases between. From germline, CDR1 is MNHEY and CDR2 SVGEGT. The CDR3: CASTQGTPEKLFF. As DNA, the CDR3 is TGTGCCAGCACCCAAGGGACCCCAGAAAAACTGTTTTTT.

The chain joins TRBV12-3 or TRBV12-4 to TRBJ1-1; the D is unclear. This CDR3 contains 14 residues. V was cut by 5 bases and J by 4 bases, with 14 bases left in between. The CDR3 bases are TGTGCCAGCAGTCTGGCGGGTGGGAGCACTGAAGCTTTCTTT. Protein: CASSLAGGSTEAFF.

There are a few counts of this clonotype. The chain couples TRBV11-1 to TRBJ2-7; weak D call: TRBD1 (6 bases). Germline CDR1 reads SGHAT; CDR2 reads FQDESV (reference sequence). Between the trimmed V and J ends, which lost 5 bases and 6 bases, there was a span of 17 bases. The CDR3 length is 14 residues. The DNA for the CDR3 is TGTGCCAGCAGCCGTAACCAGGGGCTGGTCGAGCAGTACTTC. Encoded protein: CASSRNQGLVEQYF.

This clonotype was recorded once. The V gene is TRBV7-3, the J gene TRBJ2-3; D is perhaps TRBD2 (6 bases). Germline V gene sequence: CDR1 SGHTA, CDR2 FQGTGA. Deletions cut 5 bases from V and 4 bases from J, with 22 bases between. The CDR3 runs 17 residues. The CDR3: CASSPLRGSGVPDTQYF. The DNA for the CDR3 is TGTGCCAGCAGCCCACTTAGGGGTTCGGGGGTCCCAGATACGCAGTATTTT.

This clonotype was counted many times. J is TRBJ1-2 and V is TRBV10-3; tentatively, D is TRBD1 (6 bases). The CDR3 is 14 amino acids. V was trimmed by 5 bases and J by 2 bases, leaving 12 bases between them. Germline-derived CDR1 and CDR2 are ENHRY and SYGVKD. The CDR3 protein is CAISPSGENYGYTF. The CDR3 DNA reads TGTGCCATCAGTCCCTCAGGGGAAAACTATGGCTACACCTTC.

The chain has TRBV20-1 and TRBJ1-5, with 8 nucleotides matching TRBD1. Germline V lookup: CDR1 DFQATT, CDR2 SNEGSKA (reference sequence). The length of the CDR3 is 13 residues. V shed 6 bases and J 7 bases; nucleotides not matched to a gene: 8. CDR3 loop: CSAIQGARQPQHF. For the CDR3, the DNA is TGCAGTGCCATTCAGGGGGCGCGACAGCCCCAGCATTTT.

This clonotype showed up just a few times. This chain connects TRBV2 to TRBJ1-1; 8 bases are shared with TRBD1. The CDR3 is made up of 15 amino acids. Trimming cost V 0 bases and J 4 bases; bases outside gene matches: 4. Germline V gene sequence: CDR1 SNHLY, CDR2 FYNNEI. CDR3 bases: TGTGCCAGCAGTGAAGCGGACAGGGATGGCACTGAAGCTTTCTTT. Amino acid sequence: CASSEADRDGTEAFF.

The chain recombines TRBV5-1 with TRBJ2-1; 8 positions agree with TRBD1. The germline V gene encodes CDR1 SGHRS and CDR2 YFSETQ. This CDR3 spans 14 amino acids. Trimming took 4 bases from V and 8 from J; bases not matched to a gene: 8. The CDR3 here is CASSLTGDADEQFF. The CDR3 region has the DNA TGCGCCAGCAGCCTGACAGGGGATGCGGATGAGCAGTTCTTC.

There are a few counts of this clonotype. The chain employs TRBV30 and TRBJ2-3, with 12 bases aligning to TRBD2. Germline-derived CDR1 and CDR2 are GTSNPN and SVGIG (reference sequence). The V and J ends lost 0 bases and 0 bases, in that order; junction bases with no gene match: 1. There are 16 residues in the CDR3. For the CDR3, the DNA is TGTGCCTGGAGTGTTGGACTAGCGGGGAGCACAGATACGCAGTATTTT. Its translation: CAWSVGLAGSTDTQYF.

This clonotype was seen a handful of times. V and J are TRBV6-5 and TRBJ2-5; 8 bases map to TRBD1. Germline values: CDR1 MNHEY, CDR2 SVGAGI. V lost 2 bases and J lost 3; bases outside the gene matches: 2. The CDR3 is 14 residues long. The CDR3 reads CASSYQGAKETQYF. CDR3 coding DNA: TGTGCCAGCAGTTACCAGGGGGCGAAAGAGACCCAGTACTTC.

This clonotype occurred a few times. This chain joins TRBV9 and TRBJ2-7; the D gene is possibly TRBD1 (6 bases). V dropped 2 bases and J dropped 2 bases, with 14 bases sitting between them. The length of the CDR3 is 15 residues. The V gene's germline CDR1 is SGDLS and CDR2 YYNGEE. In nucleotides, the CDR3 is TGTGCCAGCAGCGTTGGGGGCGCCTCTGCCTACGAGCAGTACTTC. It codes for CASSVGGASAYEQYF. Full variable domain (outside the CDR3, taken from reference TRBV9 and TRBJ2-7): DSGVTQTPKHLITATGQRVTLRCSPRSGDLSVYWYQQSLDQGLQFLIQYYNGEERAKGNILERFSAQQFPDLHSELNLSSLELGDSALYFCASSVGGASAYEQYFGPGTRLTVT.

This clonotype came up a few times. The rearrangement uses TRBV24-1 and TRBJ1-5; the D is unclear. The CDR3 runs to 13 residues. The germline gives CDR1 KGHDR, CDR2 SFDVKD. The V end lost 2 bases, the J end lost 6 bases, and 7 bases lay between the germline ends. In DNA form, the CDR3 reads TGTGCCACCAGTGATTCGATGAGTCAGCCCCAGCATTTT. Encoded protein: CATSDSMSQPQHF.

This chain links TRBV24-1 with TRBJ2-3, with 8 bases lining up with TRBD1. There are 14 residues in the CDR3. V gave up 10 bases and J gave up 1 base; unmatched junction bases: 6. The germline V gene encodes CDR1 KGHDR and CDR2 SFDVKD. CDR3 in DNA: TGTGCCACTTCGCCGGGACAGGGCACAGATACGCAGTATTTT. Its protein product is CATSPGQGTDTQYF.

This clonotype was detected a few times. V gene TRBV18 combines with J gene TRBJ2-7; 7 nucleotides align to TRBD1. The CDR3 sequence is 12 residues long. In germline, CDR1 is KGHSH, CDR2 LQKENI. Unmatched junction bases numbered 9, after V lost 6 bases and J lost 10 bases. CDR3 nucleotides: TGTGCCAGCTCGGGACAGATAGGCAGTCAGTACTTC. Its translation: CASSGQIGSQYF.

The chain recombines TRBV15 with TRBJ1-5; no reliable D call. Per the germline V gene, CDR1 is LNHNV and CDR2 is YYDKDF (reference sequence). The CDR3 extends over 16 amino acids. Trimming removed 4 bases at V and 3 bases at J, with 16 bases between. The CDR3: CATSKDRTPPNQPQHF. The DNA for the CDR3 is TGTGCCACCAGCAAAGACCGCACCCCTCCCAATCAGCCCCAGCATTTT. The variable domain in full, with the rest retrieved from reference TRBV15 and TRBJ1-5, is DAMVIQNPRYQVTQFGKPVTLSCSQTLNHNVMYWYQQKSSQAPKLLFHYYDKDFNNEADTPDNFQSRRPNTSFCFLDIRSPGLGDTAMYLCATSKDRTPPNQPQHFGDGTRLSIL.

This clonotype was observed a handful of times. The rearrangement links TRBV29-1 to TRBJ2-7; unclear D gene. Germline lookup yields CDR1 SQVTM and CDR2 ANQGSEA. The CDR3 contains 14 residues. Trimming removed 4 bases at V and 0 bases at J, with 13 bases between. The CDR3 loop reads CSVVGEYGSYEQYF. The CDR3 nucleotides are TGCAGCGTTGTTGGGGAATATGGCTCCTACGAGCAGTACTTC.

CDR3 in DNA: TGCGCCAGCAGCCAAGGTAACGGGGGTTCGTGGGAGCAGTACGTC. Translation gives CASSQGNGGSWEQYV. The chain joins TRBV4-1 to TRBJ2-7; perhaps TRBD2 as D (6 bases). The CDR3 spans 15 residues. The V gene lost 1 base and the J gene lost 7 bases, with 17 bases spanning the gap. Germline lookup yields CDR1 MGHRA and CDR2 YSYEKL.

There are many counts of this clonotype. The CDR3 protein is CSGGWGTDGNTIYF. As DNA, the CDR3 is TGCAGCGGTGGGTGGGGTACCGATGGAAACACCATATATTTT. This chain links TRBV29-1 with TRBJ1-3; D unclear. The V end lost 7 bases, the J end lost 3 bases, and 16 bases lay between the germline ends. This CDR3 contains 14 residues. From germline, CDR1 is SQVTM and CDR2 ANQGSEA.

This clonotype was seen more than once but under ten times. The CDR3 is CASRDGLNSPLHF. The CDR3 nucleotides read TGTGCCAGCAGGGATGGATTAAATTCACCCCTCCACTTT. The chain carries TRBV6-5 and TRBJ1-6; D is unresolved. Trimming took 6 bases from V and 7 from J, leaving 10 bases between them. The germline gives CDR1 MNHEY, CDR2 SVGAGI. This CDR3 is 13 amino acids long.

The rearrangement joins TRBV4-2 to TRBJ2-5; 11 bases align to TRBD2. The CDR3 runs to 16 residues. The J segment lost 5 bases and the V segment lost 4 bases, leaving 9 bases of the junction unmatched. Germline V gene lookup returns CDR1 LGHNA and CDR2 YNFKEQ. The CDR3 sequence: CASSPGLAGLSETQYF. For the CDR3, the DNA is TGTGCCAGCAGCCCCGGACTAGCGGGCCTTTCGGAGACCCAGTACTTC.

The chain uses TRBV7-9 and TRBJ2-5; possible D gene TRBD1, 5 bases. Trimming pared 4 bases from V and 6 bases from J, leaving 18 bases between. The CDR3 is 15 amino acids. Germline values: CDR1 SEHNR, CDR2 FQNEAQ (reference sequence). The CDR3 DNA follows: TGTGCCAGCAGCTCTGAGGACACCAAAGAAAAGACCCAGTACTTC. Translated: CASSSEDTKEKTQYF.

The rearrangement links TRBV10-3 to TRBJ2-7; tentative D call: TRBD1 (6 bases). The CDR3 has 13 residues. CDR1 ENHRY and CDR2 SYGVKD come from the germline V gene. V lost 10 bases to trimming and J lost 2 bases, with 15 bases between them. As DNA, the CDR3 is TGTGCCAGCGATAACAGGGAACCCTACGAGCAGTACGTC. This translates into CASDNREPYEQYV.

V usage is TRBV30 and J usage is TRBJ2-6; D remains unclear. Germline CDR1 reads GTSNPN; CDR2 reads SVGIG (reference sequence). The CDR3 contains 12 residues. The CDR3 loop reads CARSSGANVLTF. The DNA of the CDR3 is TGTGCGAGGAGCTCTGGGGCCAACGTCCTGACTTTC. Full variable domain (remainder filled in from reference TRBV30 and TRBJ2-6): SQTIHQWPATLVQPVGSPLSLECTVEGTSNPNLYWYRQAAGRGLQLLFYSVGIGQISSEVPQNLSASRPQDRQFILSSKKLLLSDSGFYLCARSSGANVLTFGAGSRLTVL.

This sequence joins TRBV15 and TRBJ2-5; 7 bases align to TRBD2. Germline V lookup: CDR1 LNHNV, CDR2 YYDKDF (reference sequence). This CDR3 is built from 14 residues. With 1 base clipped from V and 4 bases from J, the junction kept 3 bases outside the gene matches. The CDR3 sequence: CATSRVASGETQYF. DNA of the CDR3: TGTGCCACCAGCAGAGTGGCTAGCGGAGAGACCCAGTACTTC.

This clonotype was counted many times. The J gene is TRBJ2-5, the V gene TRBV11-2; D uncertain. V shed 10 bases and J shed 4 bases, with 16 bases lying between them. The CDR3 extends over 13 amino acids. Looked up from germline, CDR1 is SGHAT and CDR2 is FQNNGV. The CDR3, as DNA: TGTGCCACCGGGCCCAGGTGGTCAGAGACCCAGTACTTC. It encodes CATGPRWSETQYF. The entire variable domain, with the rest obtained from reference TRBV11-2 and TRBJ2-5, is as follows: EAGVAQSPRYKIIEKRQSVAFWCNPISGHATLYWYQQILGQGPKLLIQFQNNGVVDDSQLPKDRFSAERLKGVDSTLKIQPAKLEDSAVYLCATGPRWSETQYFGPGTRLLVL.

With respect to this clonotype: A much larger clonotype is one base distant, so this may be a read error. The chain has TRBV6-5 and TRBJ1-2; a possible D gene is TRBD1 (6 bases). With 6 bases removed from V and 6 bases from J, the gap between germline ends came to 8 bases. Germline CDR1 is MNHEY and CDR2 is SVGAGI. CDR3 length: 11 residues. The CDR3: CASSGTNGYTF. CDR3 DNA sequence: TGTGCCAGCAGCGGGACAAATGGCTACACCTTC.